The present T cell receptor beta chain was sequenced within a study of cytomegalovirus exposure and HLA in healthy donors. PCR used 60 Vbeta primers and 13 Jbeta primers. Method: immunoSEQ multiplex PCR; TCRdb's copy keeps in-frame clones and lacks some. The sample has about 120,000 clones, more than 60% seen once; the top ten hold approximately 4.1%. CDR1 is SGHRS and CDR2 is YFSETQ in the germline V gene. CDR3 length: 14 amino acids. Trimming removed 2 bases at V and 4 bases at J, with 9 bases between. The chain couples TRBV5-1 to TRBJ2-2, with a tentative D call TRBD2 (5 bases). This sequence was found in a woman aged 40 to 50 in good health and CMV-seronegative. The specimen sequenced was PBMCs. The CDR3 region is CASSFLDSTGELFF. In nucleotides, the CDR3 is TGCGCCAGCAGCTTTTTGGACTCCACCGGGGAGCTGTTTTTT.